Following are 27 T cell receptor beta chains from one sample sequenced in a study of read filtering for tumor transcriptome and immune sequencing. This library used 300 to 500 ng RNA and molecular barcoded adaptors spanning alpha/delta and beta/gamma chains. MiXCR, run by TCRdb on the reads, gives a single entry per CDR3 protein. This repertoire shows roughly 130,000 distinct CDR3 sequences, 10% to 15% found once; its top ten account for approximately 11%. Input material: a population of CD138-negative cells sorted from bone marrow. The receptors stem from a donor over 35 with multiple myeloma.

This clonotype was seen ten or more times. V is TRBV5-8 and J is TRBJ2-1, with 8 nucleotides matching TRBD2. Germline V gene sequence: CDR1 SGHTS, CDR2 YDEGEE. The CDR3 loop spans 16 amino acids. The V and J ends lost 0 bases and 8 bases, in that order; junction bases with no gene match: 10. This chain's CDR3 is CASSLAASGLMYEQFF. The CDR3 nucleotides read TGTGCCAGCAGCTTGGCGGCTAGCGGGTTAATGTATGAGCAGTTCTTC.

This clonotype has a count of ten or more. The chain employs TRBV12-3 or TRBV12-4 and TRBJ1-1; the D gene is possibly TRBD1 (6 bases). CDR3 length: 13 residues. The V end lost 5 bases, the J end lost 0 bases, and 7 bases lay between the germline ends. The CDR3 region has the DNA TGTGCCAGCAGTGGACAGATGAACACTGAAGCTTTCTTT. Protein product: CASSGQMNTEAFF.

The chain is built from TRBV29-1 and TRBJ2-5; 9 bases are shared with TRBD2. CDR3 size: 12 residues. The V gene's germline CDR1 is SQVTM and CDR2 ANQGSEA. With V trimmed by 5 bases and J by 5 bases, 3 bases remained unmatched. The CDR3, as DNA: TGCAGCGTTAGGACTAGCGAGGAGACCCAGTACTTC. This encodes CSVRTSEETQYF.

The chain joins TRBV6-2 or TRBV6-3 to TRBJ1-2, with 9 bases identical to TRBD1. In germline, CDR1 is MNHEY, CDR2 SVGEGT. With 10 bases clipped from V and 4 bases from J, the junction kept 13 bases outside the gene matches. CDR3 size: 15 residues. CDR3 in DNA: TGTGCCACCAACAGATGGACAGGGGAGGTCTATGGCTACACCTTC. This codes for CATNRWTGEVYGYTF.

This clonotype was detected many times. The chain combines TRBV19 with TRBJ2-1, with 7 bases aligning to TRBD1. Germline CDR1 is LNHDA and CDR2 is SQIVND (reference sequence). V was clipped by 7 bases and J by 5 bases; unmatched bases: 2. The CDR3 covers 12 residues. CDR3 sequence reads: CASTTGNNEQFF. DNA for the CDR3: TGTGCCAGTACGACAGGGAACAATGAGCAGTTCTTC.

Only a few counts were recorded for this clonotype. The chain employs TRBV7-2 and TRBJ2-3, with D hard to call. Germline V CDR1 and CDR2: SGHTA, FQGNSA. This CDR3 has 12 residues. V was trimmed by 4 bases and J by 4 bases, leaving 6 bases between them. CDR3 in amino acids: CASSYFPDTQYF. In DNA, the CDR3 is TGTGCCAGCAGCTATTTTCCAGATACGCAGTATTTT.

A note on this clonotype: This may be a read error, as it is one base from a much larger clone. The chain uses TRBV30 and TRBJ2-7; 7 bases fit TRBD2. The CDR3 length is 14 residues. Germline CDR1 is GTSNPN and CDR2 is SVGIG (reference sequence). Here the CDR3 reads CAWSGGGSSHEQYF. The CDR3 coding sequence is TGTGCCTGGAGTGGGGGGGGAAGCTCCCACGAGCAGTACTTC.

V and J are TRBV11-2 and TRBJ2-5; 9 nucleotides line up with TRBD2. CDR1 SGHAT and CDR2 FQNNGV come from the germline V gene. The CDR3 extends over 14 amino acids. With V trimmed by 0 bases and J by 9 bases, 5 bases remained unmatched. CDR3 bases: TGTGCCAGCAGCTTAGAGGCTAGCGGGACAGCCCAGTACTTC. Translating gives CASSLEASGTAQYF.

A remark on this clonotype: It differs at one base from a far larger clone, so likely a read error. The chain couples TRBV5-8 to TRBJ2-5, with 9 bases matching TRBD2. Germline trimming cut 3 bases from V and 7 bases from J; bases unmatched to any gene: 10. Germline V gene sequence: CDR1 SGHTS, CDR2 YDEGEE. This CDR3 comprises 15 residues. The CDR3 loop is CASSSIAGEGGTQYF. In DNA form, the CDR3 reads TGTGCCAGCAGCTCTATAGCGGGAGAGGGAGGGACCCAGTACTTC.

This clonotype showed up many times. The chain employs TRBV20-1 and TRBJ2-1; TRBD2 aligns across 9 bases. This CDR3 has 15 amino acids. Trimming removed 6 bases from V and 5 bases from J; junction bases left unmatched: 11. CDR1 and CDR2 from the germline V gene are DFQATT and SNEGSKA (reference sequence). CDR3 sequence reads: CSAAVSGSINNEQFF. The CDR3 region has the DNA TGCAGTGCCGCGGTTAGCGGGAGTATCAACAATGAGCAGTTCTTC.

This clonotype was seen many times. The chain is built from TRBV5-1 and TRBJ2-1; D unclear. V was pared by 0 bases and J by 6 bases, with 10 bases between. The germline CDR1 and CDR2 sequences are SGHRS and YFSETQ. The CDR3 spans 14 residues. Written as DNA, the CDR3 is TGCGCCAGCAGCTTGGAGACCGAGTCCAATGAGCAGTTCTTC. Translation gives CASSLETESNEQFF.

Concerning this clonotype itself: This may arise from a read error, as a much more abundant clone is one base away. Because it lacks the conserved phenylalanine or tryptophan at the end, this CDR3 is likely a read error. CDR3 sequence (DNA): TGCGCCAGCAGCCCAAACACTCTGAACACTGACGCTTTCCTT. Translating gives CASSPNTLNTDAFL. This chain uses TRBV5-1 with TRBJ1-1; D is unresolved. The V gene's germline CDR1 is SGHRS and CDR2 YFSETQ. The CDR3 spans 14 residues.

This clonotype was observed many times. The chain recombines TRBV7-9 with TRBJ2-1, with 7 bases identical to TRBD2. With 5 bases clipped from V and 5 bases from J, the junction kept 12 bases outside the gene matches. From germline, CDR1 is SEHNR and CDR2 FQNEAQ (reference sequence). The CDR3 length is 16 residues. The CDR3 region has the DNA TGTGCCAGCAGCGTAGAGGGAGGGGCGAAAAACAATGAGCAGTTCTTC. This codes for CASSVEGGAKNNEQFF.

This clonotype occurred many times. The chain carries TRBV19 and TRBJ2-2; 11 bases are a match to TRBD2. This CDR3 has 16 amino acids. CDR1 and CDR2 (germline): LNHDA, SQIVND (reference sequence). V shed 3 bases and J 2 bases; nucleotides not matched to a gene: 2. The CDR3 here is CASSIGTSGNTGELFF. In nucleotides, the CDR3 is TGTGCCAGTAGTATCGGGACTAGCGGTAACACCGGGGAGCTGTTTTTT.

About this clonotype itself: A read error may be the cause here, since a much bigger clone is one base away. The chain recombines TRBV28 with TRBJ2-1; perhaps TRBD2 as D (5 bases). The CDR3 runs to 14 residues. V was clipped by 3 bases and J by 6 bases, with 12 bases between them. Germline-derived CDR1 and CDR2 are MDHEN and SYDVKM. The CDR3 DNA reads TGTGCCAGCAGTTTTAGGACGAGGGCCAATGAGCAGTTCTTC. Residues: CASSFRTRANEQFF.

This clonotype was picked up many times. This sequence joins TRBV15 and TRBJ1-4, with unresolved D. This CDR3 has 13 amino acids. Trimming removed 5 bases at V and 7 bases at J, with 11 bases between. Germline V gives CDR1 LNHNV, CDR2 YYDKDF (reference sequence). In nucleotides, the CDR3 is TGTGCCACCAGCTCAAGATCAGGTGAAAAACTGTTTTTT. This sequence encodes CATSSRSGEKLFF.

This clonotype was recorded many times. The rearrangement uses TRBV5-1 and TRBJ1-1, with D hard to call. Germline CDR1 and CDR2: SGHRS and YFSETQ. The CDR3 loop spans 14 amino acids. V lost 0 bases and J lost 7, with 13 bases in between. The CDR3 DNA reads TGCGCCAGCAGCTTGGGGGCCGGCGTCGGTGAAGCTTTCTTT. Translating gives CASSLGAGVGEAFF.

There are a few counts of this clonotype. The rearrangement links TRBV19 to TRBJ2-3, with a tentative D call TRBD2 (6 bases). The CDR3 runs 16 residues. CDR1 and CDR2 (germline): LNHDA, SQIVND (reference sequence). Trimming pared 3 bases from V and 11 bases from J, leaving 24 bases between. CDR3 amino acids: CASSIIGGSTGEVQYF. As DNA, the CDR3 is TGTGCCAGTAGTATCATCGGGGGATCCACAGGCGAGGTGCAGTATTTT.

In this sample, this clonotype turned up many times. The CDR3 spells CSVSWVTEAFF. In DNA form, the CDR3 reads TGCAGCGTTTCCTGGGTCACTGAAGCTTTCTTT. The gene calls are TRBV29-1 and TRBJ1-1; D gene ambiguous. Germline lookup yields CDR1 SQVTM and CDR2 ANQGSEA. The CDR3 consists of 11 residues. Trimming removed 5 bases from V and 4 bases from J, with 8 bases in between.

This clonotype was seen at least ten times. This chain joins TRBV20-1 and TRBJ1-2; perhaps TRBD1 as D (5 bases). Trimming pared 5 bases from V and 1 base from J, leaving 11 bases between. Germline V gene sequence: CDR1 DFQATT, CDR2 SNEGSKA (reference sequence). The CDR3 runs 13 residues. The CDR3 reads CSALRDGNYGYTF. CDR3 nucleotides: TGCAGTGCTTTAAGGGACGGTAACTATGGCTACACCTTC.

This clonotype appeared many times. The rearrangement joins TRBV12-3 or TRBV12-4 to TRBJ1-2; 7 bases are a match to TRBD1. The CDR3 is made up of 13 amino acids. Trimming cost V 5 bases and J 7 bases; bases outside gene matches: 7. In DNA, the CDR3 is TGTGCCAGCAGTCGGGACAGTGGGGCTGGCTACACCTTC. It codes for CASSRDSGAGYTF.

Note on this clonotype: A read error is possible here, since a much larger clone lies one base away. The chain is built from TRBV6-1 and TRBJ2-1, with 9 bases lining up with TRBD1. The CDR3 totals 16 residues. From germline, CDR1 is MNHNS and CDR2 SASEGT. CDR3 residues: CASWTGTGTSYNGQFF. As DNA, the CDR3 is TGTGCCAGTTGGACCGGGACAGGGACATCCTACAATGGGCAGTTCTTC.

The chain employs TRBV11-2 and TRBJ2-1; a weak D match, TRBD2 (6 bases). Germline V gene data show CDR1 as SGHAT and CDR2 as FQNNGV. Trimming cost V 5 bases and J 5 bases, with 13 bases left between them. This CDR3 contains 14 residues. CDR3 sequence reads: CASSRTGTDNEQFF. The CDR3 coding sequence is TGTGCCAGCAGCCGGACCGGGACTGACAATGAGCAGTTCTTC.

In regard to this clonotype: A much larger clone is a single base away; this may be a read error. The CDR3 loop is CASSLSSRPPPVDEQFF. The CDR3, as DNA: TGTGCCAGCAGCTTGTCCTCCCGGCCCCCCCCAGTGGATGAGCAGTTCTTC. The gene calls are TRBV7-2 and TRBJ2-1; no definite D call. Germline V gene lookup returns CDR1 SGHTA and CDR2 FQGNSA. This CDR3 region has 17 residues. Trimming pared 3 bases from V and 8 bases from J, leaving 23 bases between. Together with reference TRBV7-2 and TRBJ2-1, the CDR3 gives the full variable domain: GAGVSQSPSNKVTEKGKDVELRCDPISGHTALYWYRQSLGQGLEFLIYFQGNSAPDKSGLPSDRFSAERTGGSVSTLTIQRTQQEDSAVYLCASSLSSRPPPVDEQFFGPGTRLTVL.

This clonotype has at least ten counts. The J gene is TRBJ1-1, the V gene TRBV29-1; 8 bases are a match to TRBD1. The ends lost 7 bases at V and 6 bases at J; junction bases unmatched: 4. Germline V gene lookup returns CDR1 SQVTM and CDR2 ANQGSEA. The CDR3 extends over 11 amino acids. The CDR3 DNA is TGCAGCGGAGACAGGGGACCTGAAGCTTTCTTT. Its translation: CSGDRGPEAFF.

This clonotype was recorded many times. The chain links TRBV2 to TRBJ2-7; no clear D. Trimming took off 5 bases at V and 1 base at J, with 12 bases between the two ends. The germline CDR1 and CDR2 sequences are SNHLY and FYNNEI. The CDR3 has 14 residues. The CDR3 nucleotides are TGTGCCAGCAGTTCCTGGACGAATTCCTACGAGCAGTACTTC. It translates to CASSSWTNSYEQYF. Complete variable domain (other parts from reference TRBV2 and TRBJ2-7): EPEVTQTPSHQVTQMGQEVILRCVPISNHLYFYWYRQILGQKVEFLVSFYNNEISEKSEIFDDQFSVERPDGSNFTLKIRSTKLEDSAMYFCASSSWTNSYEQYFGPGTRLTVT.

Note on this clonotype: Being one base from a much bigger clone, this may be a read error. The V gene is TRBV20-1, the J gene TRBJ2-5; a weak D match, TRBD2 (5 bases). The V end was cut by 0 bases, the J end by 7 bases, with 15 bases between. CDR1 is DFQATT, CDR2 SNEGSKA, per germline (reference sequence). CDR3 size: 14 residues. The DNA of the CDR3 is TGCAGTGCTAGAGATACTAGGCCCCGGTGGACCCAGTACTTC. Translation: CSARDTRPRWTQYF.